This T cell receptor beta chain was obtained from a study of T cell changes during pregnancy in multiple sclerosis. The length of the CDR3 is 13 residues. V lost 7 bases, J lost 6 bases, and 12 bases lay in between. In germline, CDR1 is MDHEN, CDR2 SYDVKM. This clone was seen once. Profiled with immunoSEQ multiplex PCR; TCRdb holds only in-frame clones, not every one. Of roughly 80,000 clones detected, approximately 92% appear once; the ten largest clones hold roughly 1%. Here the sequenced sample was peripheral blood, taken in the first trimester of pregnancy. V usage is TRBV28 and J usage is TRBJ2-2; D not certain. This clonotype was sampled from a female donor with multiple sclerosis, enrolled in a pregnancy study. The CDR3 reads CASNGRVPGELFF. The CDR3 nucleotides read TGTGCCAGCAATGGGCGAGTCCCCGGGGAGCTGTTTTTT.